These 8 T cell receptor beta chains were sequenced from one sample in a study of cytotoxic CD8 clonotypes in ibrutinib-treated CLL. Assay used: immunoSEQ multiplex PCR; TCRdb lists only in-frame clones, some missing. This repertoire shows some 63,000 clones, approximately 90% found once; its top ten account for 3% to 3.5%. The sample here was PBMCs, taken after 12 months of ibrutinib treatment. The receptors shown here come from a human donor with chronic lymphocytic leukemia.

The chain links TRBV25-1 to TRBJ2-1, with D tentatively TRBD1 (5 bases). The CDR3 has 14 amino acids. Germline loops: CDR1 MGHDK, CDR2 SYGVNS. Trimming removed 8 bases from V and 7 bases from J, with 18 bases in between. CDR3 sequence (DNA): TGTGCCAGCGCCCGGACACGATTAGCTAATGAGCAGTTCTTC. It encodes CASARTRLANEQFF.

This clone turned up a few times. The CDR3, as DNA: TGCGCCAGCAGCTTACAGGGGGCGGAAAATCAGCCCCAGCATTTT. Translated, it gives CASSLQGAENQPQHF. This chain connects TRBV5-1 to TRBJ1-5, with 9 bases matching TRBD1. Germline lookup yields CDR1 SGHRS and CDR2 YFSETQ. The CDR3 contains 15 residues. V lost 2 bases to trimming and J lost 4 bases; unmatched junction nucleotides: 4.

The CDR3 here is CAWRSRDSLYEQYF. The CDR3 nucleotides read TGTGCCTGGAGGAGCCGGGACAGCCTCTACGAGCAGTACTTC. The chain combines TRBV30 with TRBJ2-7, with TRBD1 matching over 7 bases. Germline trimming cut 3 bases from V and 3 bases from J; bases unmatched to any gene: 8. Germline CDR1 is GTSNPN and CDR2 is SVGIG (reference sequence). The CDR3 consists of 14 residues.

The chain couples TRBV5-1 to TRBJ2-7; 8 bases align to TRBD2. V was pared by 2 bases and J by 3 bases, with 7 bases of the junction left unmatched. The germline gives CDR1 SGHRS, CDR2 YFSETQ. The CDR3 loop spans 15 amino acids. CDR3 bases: TGCGCCAGCAGCTTAAGTAGCGGGAATCTCTACGAGCAGTACTTC. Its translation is CASSLSSGNLYEQYF.

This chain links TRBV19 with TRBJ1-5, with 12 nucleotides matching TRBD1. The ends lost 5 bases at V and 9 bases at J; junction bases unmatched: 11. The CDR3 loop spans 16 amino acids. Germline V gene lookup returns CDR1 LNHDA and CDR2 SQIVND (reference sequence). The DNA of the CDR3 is TGTGCCAGTAGTGCGGCGGGACAGGGGGCCGGGGGGCCCCAGCATTTT. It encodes CASSAAGQGAGGPQHF.

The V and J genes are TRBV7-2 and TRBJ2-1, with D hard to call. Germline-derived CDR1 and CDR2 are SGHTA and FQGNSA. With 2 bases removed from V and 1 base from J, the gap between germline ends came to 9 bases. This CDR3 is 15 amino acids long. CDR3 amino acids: CASSLSGGSYNEQFF. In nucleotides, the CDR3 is TGTGCCAGCAGCTTATCCGGCGGTTCCTACAATGAGCAGTTCTTC.

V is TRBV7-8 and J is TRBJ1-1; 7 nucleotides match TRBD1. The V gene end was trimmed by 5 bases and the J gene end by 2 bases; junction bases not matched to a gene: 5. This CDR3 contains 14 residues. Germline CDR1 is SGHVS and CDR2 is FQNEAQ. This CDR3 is CASSLGQTNTEAFF. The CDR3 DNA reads TGTGCCAGCAGCCTGGGACAGACTAACACTGAAGCTTTCTTT.

This chain's CDR3 is CASSPDRGRNGYTF. CDR3 DNA: TGTGCCAGCAGCCCGGACAGGGGGAGGAATGGCTACACCTTC. This chain joins TRBV7-9 and TRBJ1-2; 10 positions match TRBD1. J lost 6 bases, V lost 5 bases, and 6 bases had no gene match. The length of the CDR3 is 14 residues. Germline-derived CDR1 and CDR2 are SEHNR and FQNEAQ (reference sequence).